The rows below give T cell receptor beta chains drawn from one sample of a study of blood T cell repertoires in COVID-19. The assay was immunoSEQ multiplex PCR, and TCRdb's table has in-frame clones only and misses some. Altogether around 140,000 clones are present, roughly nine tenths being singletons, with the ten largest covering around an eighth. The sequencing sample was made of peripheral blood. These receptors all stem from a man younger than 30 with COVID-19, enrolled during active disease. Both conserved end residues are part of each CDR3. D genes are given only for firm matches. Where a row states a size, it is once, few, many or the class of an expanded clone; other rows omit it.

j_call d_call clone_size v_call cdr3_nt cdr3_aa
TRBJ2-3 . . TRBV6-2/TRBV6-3 TGTGCCAGCAGTTATAGGGCCAGGGGTTGGGAAGATACGCAGTATTTT CASSYRARGWEDTQYF
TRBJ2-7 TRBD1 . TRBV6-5 TGTGCCAGCAGTTACTCGACAGGGGAACCCTACGAGCAGTACTTC CASSYSTGEPYEQYF
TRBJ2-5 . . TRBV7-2 TGTGCCAGCAGCTTGGGGGCGTGGGGAGGGCAAGAGACCCAGTACTTC CASSLGAWGGQETQYF
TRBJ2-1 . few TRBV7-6 TGTGCCAGCAGCTTAGGCGGATTTGGTGGTGAGCAGTTCTTC CASSLGGFGGEQFF
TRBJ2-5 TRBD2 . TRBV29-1 TGCAGCTATGGGGGGGGAAGGGAGACCCAGTACTTC CSYGGGRETQYF
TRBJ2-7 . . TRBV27 TGTGCCAGCAGTTCCCCCAGGGTTCCCCCCTACGAGCAGTACTTC CASSSPRVPPYEQYF
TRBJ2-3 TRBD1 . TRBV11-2 TGTGCCAGCAGGGACTCACCGGGACAGGGCACAGATACGCAGTATTTT CASRDSPGQGTDTQYF
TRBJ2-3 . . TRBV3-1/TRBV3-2 TGTGCCAGCAGTCCCTCCTACACAGATACGCAGTATTTT CASSPSYTDTQYF
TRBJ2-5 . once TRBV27 TGTGCCAGCAGTTTAGGCGGCGGAGTCCAAGAGACCCAGTACTTC CASSLGGGVQETQYF
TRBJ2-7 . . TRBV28 TGTGCCAGCAGTCCCCCCGGGACACGGAACGAGCAGTACTTC CASSPPGTRNEQYF
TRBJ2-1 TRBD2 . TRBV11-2 TGTGCCAGCAGCTTCGGGGACTACAGACGCCACAATGAGCAGTTCTTC CASSFGDYRRHNEQFF
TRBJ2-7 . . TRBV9 TGTGCCAGCAGCGTAATGGCAGGCTACGAGCAGTACTTC CASSVMAGYEQYF
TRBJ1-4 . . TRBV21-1 TGTGCCAGCAGCTCGGGGGGCGCCAATGAAAAACTGTTTTTT CASSSGGANEKLFF
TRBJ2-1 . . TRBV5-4 TGTGCCAGCAGCGCGAAGGGGGGGGAAGCCTACAATGAGCAGTTCTTC CASSAKGGEAYNEQFF
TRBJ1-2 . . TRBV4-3 TGCGCCAGCAGCCAAGAAGGGCAGGGAGGGACCTATGGCTACACCTTC CASSQEGQGGTYGYTF
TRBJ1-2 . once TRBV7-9 TGTGCCAGCAGCTTATCCTTTCCGGGAGTCTATGGCTACACCTTC CASSLSFPGVYGYTF
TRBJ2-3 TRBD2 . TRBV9 TGTGCCAGCAGCACCCGACTAGCGGGAGAATCAGATACGCAGTATTTT CASSTRLAGESDTQYF
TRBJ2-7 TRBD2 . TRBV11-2 TGTGCCAGCAGCTTAGTCCTAGCGGGAACGAACACGATCTCCTACGAGCAGTACTTC CASSLVLAGTNTISYEQYF
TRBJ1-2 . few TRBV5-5 TGTGCCAGATCCCCCAGGGCACTCCGCAAATATGGCTACACCTTC CARSPRALRKYGYTF
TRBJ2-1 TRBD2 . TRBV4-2 TGTGCCAGCAGCCAAGATCTGGGGGGGACTAATGAGCAGTTCTTC CASSQDLGGTNEQFF
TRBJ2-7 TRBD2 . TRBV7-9 TGTGCCAGCAGCCGGACTAGCGGGAGGGAGTACGAGCAGTACTTC CASSRTSGREYEQYF
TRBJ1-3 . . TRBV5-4 TGTGCCAGCCACGGTCTATCTGGAAACACCATATATTTT CASHGLSGNTIYF
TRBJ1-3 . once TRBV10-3 TGTGCCATCACGTTAGAGGGACACCCCTCTGGAAACACCATATATTTT CAITLEGHPSGNTIYF
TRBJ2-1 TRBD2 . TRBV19 TGTGCCAGTAGTACCCTAAGAGATTTAGCGGGAGGGCCGGGGCGGAGCTACAATGAGCAGTTCTTC CASSTLRDLAGGPGRSYNEQFF
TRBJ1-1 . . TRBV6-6 TGTGCCAGCAGTTACTGGGGGGGCGACACTGAAGCTTTCTTT CASSYWGGDTEAFF
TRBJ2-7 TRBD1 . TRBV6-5 TGTGCCAGCAGCCGACAGGGCTACGAGCAGTACTTC CASSRQGYEQYF
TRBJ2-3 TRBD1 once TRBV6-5 TGTGCCAGCAGTCCCGGGACAGGACGCACAGATACGCAGTATTTT CASSPGTGRTDTQYF
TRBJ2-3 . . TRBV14 TGTGCCAGCAGCCAAGGACGGGGATTTTATACGCAGTATTTT CASSQGRGFYTQYF
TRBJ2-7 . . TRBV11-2 TGTGCCAGCAGCTTAGATCTTAGCGCCTCCTCCTACGAGCAGTACTTC CASSLDLSASSYEQYF
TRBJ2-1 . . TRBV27 TGTGCCAGCAGCCCTGCGGGACATGAGCAGTTCTTC CASSPAGHEQFF
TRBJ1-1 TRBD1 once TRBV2 TGTGCCAGCGGGACAGGTTGGGGCACTGAAGCTTTCTTT CASGTGWGTEAFF
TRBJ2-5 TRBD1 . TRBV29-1 TGCAGCGCACGCAGGGGGCCGGAAGAGACCCAGTACTTC CSARRGPEETQYF
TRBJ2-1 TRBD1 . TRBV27 TGTGCCAGCAGTTACCTCCTCCCCCGGGACAGGGTTTGGAATGAGCAGTTCTTC CASSYLLPRDRVWNEQFF